This T cell receptor (beta chain) originates from a study of tumor-infiltrating lymphocytes in glioblastoma multiforme (dated by TCRdb to about 2017). Regarding the study in general: Whether intratumoral genomic heterogeneity fosters TIL diversity was tested through joint investigation of somatic mutations, TIL diversity and immune response activity.

This clonotype is identified as large (0.1 to 1%). No antigen is known for it. Base qualities are not provided; no much larger clone lies one nucleotide away. Using a modified ARM-PCR protocol with multiple V-beta primers and a C-beta primer, the team built TCRB libraries from RNA through three nested multiplex PCR rounds. Starting from 0.5 ug of total RNA, TCRB-specific cDNA was synthesized using ProtoScript II Reverse Transcriptase and a C-beta primer. For the TCRB libraries, no unique molecular identifiers were described. In the third PCR, barcodes and adapters were added over around 25 cycles using Deep VentR (exo-) polymerase, and bands of 250-500 bp were then gel purified. An Illumina HiSeq 2500 was used to sequence the TCRB libraries with 250 bp paired-end reads. The original methods were these. Reads were cleaned with Trimmomatic, merged with FLASH, assigned V, D and J segments with MiGEC, and analyzed with VDJtools. The Shannon-Wiener diversity index, calculated using VDJtools, was used to quantify repertoire diversity. Using fastp at Q25 and MiXCR, TCRdb reprocessed the public reads and kept productive beta chains. Rows are unified per CDR3 protein, each entry keeping the most common DNA and genes. What appears here as the V and J calls and clone size reflects TCRdb's work, not the paper's. The sample table shows fewer than 10,000 distinct CDR3 sequences, and about 74% are seen once. Of the sample, 51% is held by the ten largest clones.

Results the study describes overall, beyond this receptor: Because T cells carry unequal numbers of TCR transcripts, RNA-based TCR sequencing may distort clone frequencies. The authors noted that sorting T cells into functional subsets, which was not done in the study, would be a future improvement. Generalizability is limited because the TCR and somatic mutation analysis included only one glioblastoma patient.

The AllPrep DNA/RNA mini kit was used to purify genomic DNA and total RNA simultaneously from each of the nine to ten tumor samples. OD 260/280 ratios above 1.9 and RNA integrity numbers above 6.5 were observed for all RNA. The CDR3 spans 15 residues, from the cysteine through the phenylalanine. Only the CDR3 region is kept as DNA, spanning 45 bases read in frame from base 1. Trimming removed 0 bases from V and 7 bases from J, leaving 16 bases between the germline ends. Looking up the germline V gene yields CDR1 SGHRS and CDR2 YFSETQ. The chain links TRBV5-1 with TRBJ2-5; the D gene is possibly TRBD1, with 6 bases matching. Source material: brain tumor tissue. This TCR was sampled from a male donor with glioblastoma. The DNA sequence reads TGCGCCAGCAGCTTGGTGGGACGACAGGTCGTGACCCAGTACTTC. Protein translation: CASSLVGRQVVTQYF.